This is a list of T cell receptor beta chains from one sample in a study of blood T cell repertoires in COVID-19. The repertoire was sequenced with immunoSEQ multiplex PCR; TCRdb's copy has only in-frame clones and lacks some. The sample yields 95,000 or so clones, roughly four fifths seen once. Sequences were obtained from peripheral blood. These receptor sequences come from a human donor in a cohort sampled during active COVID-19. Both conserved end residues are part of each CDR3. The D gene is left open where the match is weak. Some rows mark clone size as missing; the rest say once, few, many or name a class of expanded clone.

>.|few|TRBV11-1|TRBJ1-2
CASSLNAEVDYGYTF
TGTGCCAGCAGCTTAAATGCTGAGGTGGACTATGGCTACACCTTC
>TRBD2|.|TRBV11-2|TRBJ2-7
CASSLGGRGYEQYF
TGTGCCAGCAGCTTAGGGGGGAGGGGCTACGAGCAGTACTTC
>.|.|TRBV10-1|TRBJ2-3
CASSESRGYTDTQYF
TGCGCCAGCAGTGAGTCTCGCGGCTACACAGATACGCAGTATTTT
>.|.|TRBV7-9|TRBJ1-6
CASSLTEFNSPLHF
TGTGCCAGCAGCTTGACAGAGTTTAATTCACCCCTCCACTTT
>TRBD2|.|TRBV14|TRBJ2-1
CASSQDTRGLAGADEQFF
TGTGCCAGCAGCCAAGATACCAGGGGGTTAGCGGGAGCGGATGAGCAGTTCTTC
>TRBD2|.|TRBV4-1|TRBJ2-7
CASSQAANSGDEQYF
TGCGCCAGCAGCCAAGCGGCCAATAGCGGGGACGAGCAGTACTTC
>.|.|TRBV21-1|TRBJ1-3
CASSKGPRGDIGNTIYF
TGTGCCAGCAGCAAGGGACCCCGGGGGGATATAGGAAACACCATATATTTT
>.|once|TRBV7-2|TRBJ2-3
CARAFTDTQYF
TGTGCCAGGGCCTTCACAGATACGCAGTATTTT
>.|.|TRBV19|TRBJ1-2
CASSMSANYGYTF
TGTGCCAGTAGTATGTCAGCTAACTATGGCTACACCTTC
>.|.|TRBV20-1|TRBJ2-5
CSATGETQYF
TGCAGTGCGACAGGAGAGACCCAGTACTTC
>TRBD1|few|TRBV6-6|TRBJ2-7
CASAGTGGGEQYF
TGTGCCAGTGCCGGGACAGGGGGAGGCGAGCAGTACTTC
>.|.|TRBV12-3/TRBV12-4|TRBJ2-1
CASRIGEDEQFF
TGTGCCAGCAGGATAGGGGAGGATGAGCAGTTCTTC
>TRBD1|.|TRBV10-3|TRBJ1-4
CATRQGNEKLFF
TGTGCCACCCGACAGGGGAATGAAAAACTGTTTTTT
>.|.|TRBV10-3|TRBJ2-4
CAISDISDETPIAKNIQYF
TGTGCCATCAGTGACATTAGCGATGAGACCCCAATAGCCAAAAACATTCAGTACTTC
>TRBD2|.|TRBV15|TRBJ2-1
CATSRGSGVRSNNEQFF
TGTGCCACCAGCAGAGGAAGCGGGGTTCGCTCGAACAATGAGCAGTTCTTC
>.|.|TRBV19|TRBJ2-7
CASSMGRGLGEQYF
TGTGCCAGTAGTATGGGAAGGGGTCTGGGCGAGCAGTACTTC
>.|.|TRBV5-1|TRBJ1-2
CASSLDQTNYGYTF
TGCGCCAGCAGCTTGGACCAGACAAACTATGGCTACACCTTC
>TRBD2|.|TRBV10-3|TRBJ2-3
CAIKAGDTDTQYF
TGTGCCATCAAAGCGGGGGACACAGATACGCAGTATTTT
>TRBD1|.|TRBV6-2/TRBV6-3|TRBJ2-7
CASSYPRIAGTGLGRDEQYF
TGTGCCAGCAGTTACCCCCGGATCGCCGGGACAGGGCTGGGGAGAGACGAGCAGTACTTC
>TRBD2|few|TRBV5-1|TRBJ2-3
CASSDPRLAGGTDTQYF
TGCGCCAGCAGTGATCCACGACTAGCGGGAGGCACAGATACGCAGTATTTT
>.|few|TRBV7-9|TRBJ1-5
CASTTDNQPQHF
TGTGCCAGTACAACAGACAATCAGCCCCAGCATTTT
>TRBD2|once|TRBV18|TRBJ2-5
CASSPAGVAGGETQYF
TGTGCCAGCTCACCGGCCGGGGTAGCGGGAGGAGAGACCCAGTACTTC
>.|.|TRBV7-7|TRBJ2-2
CASRGLNTGELFF
TGTGCTAGCAGAGGACTCAACACCGGGGAGCTGTTTTTT
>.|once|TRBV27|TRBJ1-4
CASSPRGDEKLFF
TGTGCCAGCAGTCCCCGAGGAGATGAAAAACTGTTTTTT
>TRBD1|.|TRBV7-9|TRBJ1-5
CASSLGQGGQPQHF
TGTGCCAGCAGCCTGGGACAGGGGGGCCAGCCCCAGCATTTT
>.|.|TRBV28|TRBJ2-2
CATQTSPLNTGELFF
TGTGCCACCCAAACAAGTCCCCTGAACACCGGGGAGCTGTTTTTT
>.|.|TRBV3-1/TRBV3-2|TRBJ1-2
CASSQDGRFNYGYTF
TGTGCCAGCAGCCAAGATGGCAGATTCAACTATGGCTACACCTTC
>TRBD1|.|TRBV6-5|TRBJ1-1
CASSYGLDRVNTEAFF
TGTGCCAGCAGTTACGGGTTGGACAGGGTGAACACTGAAGCTTTCTTT
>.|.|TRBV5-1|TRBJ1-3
CASSFNRVQSGNTIYF
TGCGCCAGCAGCTTCAACAGGGTCCAATCTGGAAACACCATATATTTT
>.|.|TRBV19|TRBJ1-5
CASRMGGGGNQPQHF
TGTGCCAGTAGGATGGGGGGGGGAGGGAATCAGCCCCAGCATTTT
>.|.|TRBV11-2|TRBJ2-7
CASSPLYEQYF
TGTGCCAGCAGCCCTCTCTACGAGCAGTACTTC
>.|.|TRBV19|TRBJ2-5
CASSMFRQETQYF
TGTGCCAGTAGTATGTTCAGACAAGAGACCCAGTACTTC
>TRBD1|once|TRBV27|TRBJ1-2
CASSLSRDSYGYTF
TGTGCCAGCAGCCTTAGCCGGGACAGCTATGGCTACACCTTC
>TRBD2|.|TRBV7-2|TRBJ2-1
CASSLAGLAGYNEQFF
TGTGCCAGCAGCCTAGCCGGATTAGCGGGGTACAATGAGCAGTTCTTC
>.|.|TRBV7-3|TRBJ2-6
CASSLRGAGANVLTF
TGTGCCAGCAGCTTACGCGGGGCGGGGGCCAACGTCCTGACTTTC
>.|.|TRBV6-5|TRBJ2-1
CASSRTRSHNEQFF
TGTGCCAGCAGTCGTACTAGGAGCCACAATGAGCAGTTCTTC
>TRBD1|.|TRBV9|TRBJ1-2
CASSVDREIGGYTF
TGTGCCAGCAGCGTGGACAGGGAAATAGGGGGCTACACCTTC
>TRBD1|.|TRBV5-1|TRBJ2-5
CASSGTGYGETQYF
TGCGCCAGCAGCGGGACAGGGTATGGGGAGACCCAGTACTTC
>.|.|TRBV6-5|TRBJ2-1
CASSYSGTYNEQFF
TGTGCCAGCAGTTACTCCGGGACCTACAATGAGCAGTTCTTC
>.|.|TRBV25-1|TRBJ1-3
CASSRGASGNTIYF
TGTGCCAGCAGTCGGGGAGCCTCTGGAAACACCATATATTTT
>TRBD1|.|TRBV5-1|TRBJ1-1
CASSFGQGAAEAFF
TGCGCCAGCAGCTTCGGACAGGGGGCGGCTGAAGCTTTCTTT
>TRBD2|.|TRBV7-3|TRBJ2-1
CASSLEPGLAGGPQTSYNEQFF
TGTGCCAGCAGCTTAGAGCCGGGACTAGCGGGAGGGCCCCAAACCTCCTACAATGAGCAGTTCTTC
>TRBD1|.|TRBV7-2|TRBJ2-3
CASSPLQGARSTDTQYF
TGTGCCAGCAGCCCCCTACAGGGGGCCCGAAGCACAGATACGCAGTATTTT